One and the same sample provided the 27 T cell receptor beta chains below, sequenced in a study of T cell responses to AZD1222 COVID-19 vaccine. Libraries were prepared by immunoSEQ multiplex PCR; TCRdb keeps only in-frame clonotypes and omits some of them. The table lists some 120,000 clones, roughly 88% of them singletons. The sample was peripheral blood, taken on day 0 of MenACWY control vaccination. The receptors were gathered from an adult in good health.

This chain joins TRBV28 and TRBJ2-7; a weak D match, TRBD1 (6 bases). V lost 5 bases, J lost 5 bases, and 16 bases lay in between. The germline CDR1 and CDR2 sequences are MDHEN and SYDVKM. This CDR3 is 14 amino acids long. The CDR3 spells CASSPGARIHEQYF. CDR3 coding DNA: TGTGCCAGCAGTCCAGGGGCGAGGATCCACGAGCAGTACTTC.

The CDR3: CASSLDGGDGTQYF. The CDR3 nucleotides are TGTGCCAGCAGCTTAGATGGGGGTGATGGGACCCAGTACTTC. J is TRBJ2-5 and V is TRBV7-2; D possibly uses TRBD1 or TRBD2 (5 bases each). Germline loops: CDR1 SGHTA, CDR2 FQGNSA. V shed 1 base and J shed 7 bases, with 13 bases lying between them. The CDR3 totals 14 residues.

Concerning this clone: One end of the junction fails to match germline, which may point to a read error. The chain has TRBV29-1 and TRBJ1-2; D not certain. The germline V gene has CDR1 SQVTM and CDR2 ANQGSEA. The CDR3 totals 12 residues. The CDR3 coding sequence is TGCAGCGTTCAAGAGGCCCGCTATGGCTACACCTTC. Residues: CSVQEARYGYTF.

J is TRBJ1-5 and V is TRBV28; D is possibly TRBD1 (6 bases). Trimming stripped 3 bases from V and 4 bases from J, with 10 bases between. From germline, CDR1 is MDHEN and CDR2 SYDVKM. This CDR3 has 14 residues. The CDR3 nucleotides read TGTGCCAGCAGTTTTATTAGGGGGAATCAGCCCCAGCATTTT. Encoded protein: CASSFIRGNQPQHF.

This chain connects TRBV5-4 to TRBJ2-7, with a weak D call TRBD1 (5 bases). The CDR3 has 15 residues. Germline V CDR1 and CDR2: SGHNT, YYREEE (reference sequence). V gave up 5 bases and J gave up 3 bases, with 18 bases separating them. CDR3 DNA: TGTGCCAGCAGTCGGGCGGCAGGGATTGGCTACGAGCAGTACTTC. Protein product: CASSRAAGIGYEQYF.

The CDR3 here is CSVATFTEAFF. The CDR3 nucleotides are TGCAGCGTCGCTACGTTCACTGAAGCTTTCTTT. The V call is TRBV29-1, the J call TRBJ1-1; unclear D gene. V was pared by 6 bases and J by 4 bases, with 9 bases between. The CDR3 is 11 residues long. Germline V CDR1 and CDR2: SQVTM, ANQGSEA.

This chain links TRBV9 with TRBJ1-2; the D gene is possibly TRBD1 (6 bases). Germline V gene lookup returns CDR1 SGDLS and CDR2 YYNGEE. Trimming removed 0 bases at V and 8 bases at J, with 20 bases between. The CDR3 has 16 amino acids. The chain's CDR3 is CASSVAGDPTSRGYTF. The DNA for the CDR3 is TGTGCCAGCAGCGTAGCAGGGGACCCAACCTCTCGGGGCTACACCTTC.

J is TRBJ2-7 and V is TRBV11-2; D gene uncertain. Germline CDR1 and CDR2: SGHAT and FQNNGV. The CDR3 has 15 residues. V was trimmed by 1 base and J by 6 bases, leaving 16 bases between them. This CDR3 is CASSLVGVRSGEQYF. DNA for the CDR3: TGTGCCAGCAGCTTAGTCGGAGTCAGGTCGGGCGAGCAGTACTTC.

The chain joins TRBV2 to TRBJ1-1; D unresolved. The V and J ends lost 4 bases and 1 base respectively, with 7 bases between them. This CDR3 contains 13 residues. The germline gives CDR1 SNHLY, CDR2 FYNNEI. The CDR3 DNA follows: TGTGCCAGCAGTGTGAGTAGGAACACTGAAGCTTTCTTT. Its protein product is CASSVSRNTEAFF.

The gene calls are TRBV4-1 and TRBJ1-2, with TRBD1 as a possible D gene (5 bases). The germline V gene encodes CDR1 MGHRA and CDR2 YSYEKL. V lost 1 base to trimming and J lost 3 bases, with 12 bases between them. CDR3 length equals 15 residues. The CDR3 DNA is TGCGCCAGCAGCCAAGTTCATGGGGGGGACTATGGCTACACCTTC. It is translated as CASSQVHGGDYGYTF.

The rearrangement joins TRBV5-1 to TRBJ1-1; tentatively, D is TRBD1 (5 bases). V dropped 4 bases and J dropped 11 bases, with 18 bases sitting between them. CDR3 length equals 13 residues. CDR1 is SGHRS and CDR2 is YFSETQ in the germline V gene. The DNA for the CDR3 is TGCGCCAGCAGCCCGGGGCCGGGACCTGGGGCTTTCTTT. Amino acid sequence: CASSPGPGPGAFF.

The chain has TRBV5-5 and TRBJ2-3; 9 bases fit TRBD1. Germline V CDR1 and CDR2: SGHKS, YYEKEE (reference sequence). V lost 1 base, J lost 2 bases, and 8 bases stayed unmatched. The CDR3 contains 17 residues. The CDR3 loop reads CASSLRVTGGFTDTQYF. The CDR3 bases are TGTGCCAGCAGCTTGAGGGTGACAGGGGGTTTCACAGATACGCAGTATTTT. Based on the CDR3 plus reference TRBV5-5 and TRBJ2-3, the full variable domain is DAGVTQSPTHLIKTRGQQVTLRCSPISGHKSVSWYQQVLGQGPQFIFQYYEKEERGRGNFPDRFSARQFPNYSSELNVNALLLGDSALYLCASSLRVTGGFTDTQYFGPGTRLTVL.

The chain couples TRBV28 to TRBJ1-5, with D possibly TRBD1 on 5 matching bases. Trimming left V 7 bases short and J 6 bases short, with 16 bases between. There are 14 residues in the CDR3. Germline V gives CDR1 MDHEN, CDR2 SYDVKM. The CDR3 sequence is CASNTGLRGQPQHF. The CDR3 nucleotides read TGTGCCAGCAATACGGGACTGAGAGGTCAGCCCCAGCATTTT.

CDR3 amino acids: CASSLDTSSYEQYF. The CDR3 DNA reads as TGCGCCAGCAGCTTGGACACCAGCTCCTACGAGCAGTACTTC. The V and J genes are TRBV5-1 and TRBJ2-7; D ambiguous. Trimming removed 0 bases at V and 0 bases at J, with 7 bases between. CDR1 is SGHRS and CDR2 is YFSETQ in the germline V gene. The CDR3 spans 14 residues.

V usage is TRBV2 and J usage is TRBJ2-7; tentative D call: TRBD2 (6 bases). This CDR3 has 15 amino acids. Trimming removed 8 bases from V and 0 bases from J, with 17 bases in between. CDR1 is SNHLY and CDR2 is FYNNEI in the germline V gene. CDR3: CASEGPGENSYEQYF. In DNA form, the CDR3 reads TGTGCCAGCGAGGGCCCGGGGGAGAACTCCTACGAGCAGTACTTC. Complete variable domain (other parts from reference TRBV2 and TRBJ2-7): EPEVTQTPSHQVTQMGQEVILRCVPISNHLYFYWYRQILGQKVEFLVSFYNNEISEKSEIFDDQFSVERPDGSNFTLKIRSTKLEDSAMYFCASEGPGENSYEQYFGPGTRLTVT.

CDR3 in DNA: TGTGCCAGCAGCCAAGAACTTTATAAACGGCCGAAAGCTTTCTTT. Protein product: CASSQELYKRPKAFF. The genes are TRBV3-1 (or the pseudogene TRBV3-2) and TRBJ1-1; D uncertain. Germline values: CDR1 LGHDT, CDR2 YNNKEL (reference sequence). Trimming removed 0 bases from V and 9 bases from J, with 17 bases in between. The CDR3 is 15 amino acids.

This clone showed up just a few times. V gene TRBV28 combines with J gene TRBJ1-5, with a possible D match to TRBD1 (5 bases). V was cut by 5 bases and J by 1 base, with 6 bases left in between. There are 13 residues in the CDR3. The germline CDR1 and CDR2 sequences are MDHEN and SYDVKM. CDR3: CASSRDSNQPQHF. In DNA form, the CDR3 reads TGTGCCAGCAGTCGGGACAGCAATCAGCCCCAGCATTTT.

This clone was detected only once. The chain joins TRBV30 to TRBJ1-5; D unresolved. The CDR3 runs to 12 residues. Trimming left V 4 bases short and J 2 bases short, with 6 bases between. CDR1 is GTSNPN, CDR2 SVGIG, per germline (reference sequence). The CDR3, as DNA: TGTGCCTGGATGGGAGGCAATCAGCCCCAGCATTTT. Translation gives CAWMGGNQPQHF.

This clone was detected once. The chain employs TRBV7-9 and TRBJ2-3, with D possibly being TRBD1 or TRBD2 (6 bases each). From germline, CDR1 is SEHNR and CDR2 FQNEAQ (reference sequence). This CDR3 comprises 13 residues. Trimming shortened V by 5 bases and J by 2 bases, and 8 bases separated the two germline ends. As DNA, the CDR3 is TGTGCCAGCAGCCGGGGGCACACAGATACGCAGTATTTT. Its protein is CASSRGHTDTQYF.

The chain combines TRBV7-2 with TRBJ2-7; 12 bases align to TRBD1. Germline V gene lookup returns CDR1 SGHTA and CDR2 FQGNSA. V trimming: 0 bases; J trimming: 3 bases; junction bases outside the gene matches: 3. CDR3 length: 16 amino acids. As DNA, the CDR3 is TGTGCCAGCAGCTTAGCGGGACAGGGGGCGCTCTACGAGCAGTACTTC. Translating gives CASSLAGQGALYEQYF.

This clone was seen only a few times. The J gene is TRBJ2-1, the V gene TRBV7-8; D is uncertain. Trimming left V 2 bases short and J 3 bases short, with 8 bases between. From germline, CDR1 is SGHVS and CDR2 FQNEAQ. The CDR3 has 14 residues. The CDR3 region has the DNA TGTGCCAGCAGCTTAACCGTCATCTACAATGAGCAGTTCTTC. It encodes CASSLTVIYNEQFF.

The chain has TRBV30 and TRBJ2-7; no clear D. The ends were cut back, 4 bases at V and 1 base at J, with 5 bases in the middle. The length of the CDR3 is 11 residues. CDR1 is GTSNPN, CDR2 SVGIG, per germline (reference sequence). The CDR3: CAWTDSYEQYF. The CDR3 nucleotides read TGTGCCTGGACGGATTCCTACGAGCAGTACTTC.

The chain uses TRBV28 and TRBJ1-4; D gene uncertain. V was shortened by 2 bases and J by 4 bases, with 8 bases between the two germline ends. Germline CDR1 reads MDHEN; CDR2 reads SYDVKM. This CDR3 is built from 14 residues. The CDR3 sequence: CASSLTSVNEKLFF. The CDR3 DNA reads as TGTGCCAGCAGTTTAACGAGCGTTAATGAAAAACTGTTTTTT.

The chain links TRBV7-9 to TRBJ1-4; 7 nucleotides match TRBD1. V was pared by 0 bases and J by 13 bases, with 2 bases of the junction left unmatched. CDR3 length: 12 residues. Germline V CDR1 and CDR2: SEHNR, FQNEAQ (reference sequence). The CDR3 nucleotides are TGTGCCAGCAGCTTAGCAGCAGGGGGACTGTTTTTT. Amino acids: CASSLAAGGLFF.

The V and J genes are TRBV24-1 and TRBJ2-1; 7 bases align to TRBD1. The germline CDR1 and CDR2 sequences are KGHDR and SFDVKD. The CDR3 length is 15 residues. J gave up 4 bases and V 4 bases, and 6 bases lay outside the gene matches. DNA of the CDR3: TGTGCCACCAGTGACCCGGACAGGCTTTACAATGAGCAGTTCTTC. Protein product: CATSDPDRLYNEQFF.

The chain recombines TRBV6-6 with TRBJ2-7, with D possibly being TRBD1 (5 bases). The ends were cut back, 1 base at V and 8 bases at J, with 15 bases in the middle. Germline V gene sequence: CDR1 MNHNY, CDR2 SVGAGI (reference sequence). The length of the CDR3 is 14 residues. CDR3: CASSYYPDRAQQYF. DNA of the CDR3: TGTGCCAGCAGTTACTACCCTGACAGAGCCCAGCAGTACTTC.

The rearrangement links TRBV23-1 to TRBJ2-1, with D unclear. TRBV23-1 falls under the ORF class, with uncertain function. This CDR3 region has 14 residues. Trimming removed 0 bases at V and 4 bases at J, with 7 bases between. The CDR3 is CASSQSPPYNEQFF. The CDR3 DNA reads TGCGCCAGCAGTCAATCTCCCCCTTACAATGAGCAGTTCTTC.